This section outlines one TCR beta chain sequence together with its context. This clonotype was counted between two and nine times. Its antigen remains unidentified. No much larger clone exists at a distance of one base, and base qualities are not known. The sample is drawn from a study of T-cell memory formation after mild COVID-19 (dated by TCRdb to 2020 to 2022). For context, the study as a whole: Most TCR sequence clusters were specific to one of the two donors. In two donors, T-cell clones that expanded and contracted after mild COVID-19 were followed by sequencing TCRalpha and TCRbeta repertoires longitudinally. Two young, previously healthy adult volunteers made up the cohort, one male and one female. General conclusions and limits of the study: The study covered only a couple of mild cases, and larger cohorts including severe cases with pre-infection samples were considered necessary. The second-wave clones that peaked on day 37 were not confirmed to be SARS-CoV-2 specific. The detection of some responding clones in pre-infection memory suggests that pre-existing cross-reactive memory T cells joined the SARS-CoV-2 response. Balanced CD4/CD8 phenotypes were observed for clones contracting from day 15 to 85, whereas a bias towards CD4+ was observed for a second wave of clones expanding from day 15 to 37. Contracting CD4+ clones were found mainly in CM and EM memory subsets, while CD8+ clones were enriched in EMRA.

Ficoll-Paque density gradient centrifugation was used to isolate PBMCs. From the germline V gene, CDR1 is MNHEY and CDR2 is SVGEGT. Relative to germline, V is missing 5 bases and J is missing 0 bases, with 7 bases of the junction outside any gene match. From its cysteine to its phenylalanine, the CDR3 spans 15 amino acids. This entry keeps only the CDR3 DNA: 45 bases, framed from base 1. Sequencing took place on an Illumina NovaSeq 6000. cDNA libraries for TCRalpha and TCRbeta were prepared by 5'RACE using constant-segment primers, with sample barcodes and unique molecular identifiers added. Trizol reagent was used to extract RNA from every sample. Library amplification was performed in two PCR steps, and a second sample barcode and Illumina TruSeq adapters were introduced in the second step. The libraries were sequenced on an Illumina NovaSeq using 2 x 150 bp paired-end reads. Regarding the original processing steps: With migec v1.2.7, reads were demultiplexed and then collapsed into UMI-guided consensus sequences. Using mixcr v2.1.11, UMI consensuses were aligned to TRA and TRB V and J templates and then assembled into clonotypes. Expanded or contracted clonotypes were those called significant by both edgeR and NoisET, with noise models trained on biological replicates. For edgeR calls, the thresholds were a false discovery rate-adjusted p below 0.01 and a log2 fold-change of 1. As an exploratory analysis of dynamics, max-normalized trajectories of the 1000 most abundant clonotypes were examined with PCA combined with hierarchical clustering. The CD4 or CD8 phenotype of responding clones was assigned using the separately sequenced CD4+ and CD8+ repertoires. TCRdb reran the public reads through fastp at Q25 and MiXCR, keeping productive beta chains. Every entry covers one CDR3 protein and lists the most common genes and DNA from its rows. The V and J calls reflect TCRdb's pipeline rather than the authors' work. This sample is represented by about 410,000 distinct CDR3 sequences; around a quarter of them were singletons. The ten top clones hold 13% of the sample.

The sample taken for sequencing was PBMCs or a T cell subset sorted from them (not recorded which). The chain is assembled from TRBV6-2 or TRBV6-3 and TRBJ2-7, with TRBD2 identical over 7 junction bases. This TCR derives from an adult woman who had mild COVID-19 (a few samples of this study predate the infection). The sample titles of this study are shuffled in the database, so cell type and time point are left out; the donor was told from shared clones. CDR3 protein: CASSQLAKNSYEQYF. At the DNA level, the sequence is TGTGCCAGCAGTCAACTAGCGAAGAACTCCTACGAGCAGTACTTC.